Listed here is a single T cell receptor beta chain. The TRB cDNA libraries were prepared by 5' RACE with UMI labels. TCRdb derives one entry per CDR3 protein from the 5' RACE reads, leaving out DNA. Its table lists approximately 74,000 distinct CDR3 sequences. The CDR3 loop spans 19 amino acids. The data derive from a study of CXCR3-negative and CXCR3-positive naive CD8 T cells. The J gene is TRBJ2-7, the V gene TRBV21-1; there is no DNA to check the TCRdb D call of TRBD1. TRBV21-1 is an annotated pseudogene. This receptor was taken from a human donor in good health. Some clones in this sample may be carry-over from other donors' samples. The specimen was naive CXCR3- CD8+ T cells from blood. The sample's subset: CD45RO-CCR7+CD27+CD95- naive CD8+ T cells lacking CXCR3 (TNR3-). The CDR3 sequence is CASSKRLPGVNVRSYEQYF.